Reported below is one T cell receptor beta chain. Its antigen remains unidentified. Libraries were prepared by immunoSEQ multiplex PCR; TCRdb keeps only in-frame clonotypes and omits some of them. The sample includes approximately 1.9 million clones, 85% to 95% of them seen just once. The germline V gene encodes CDR1 SGHTA and CDR2 FQGNSA. Deletions cut 5 bases from V and 0 bases from J, with 14 bases between. CDR3 length: 16 amino acids. Naive CD8 cells lacked CD45RO and underwent positive selection for CCR7, leaving out terminally differentiated effector memory CD45RA+ cells. These data come from a study of shared clonotypes between healthy human individuals. Study findings and constraints: Unshared clonotypes carried lower generation probabilities than those common to all four donors.

The V and J genes are TRBV7-2 and TRBJ1-3; no firm D call. The TCR was taken from a man younger than 30 in good health. Some clones in this sample may be carry-over from other donors' samples. Sample: naive CD8+ T cells from PBMCs. CDR3: CASSPGRANSGNTIYF. The CDR3 nucleotides are TGTGCCAGCAGCCCCGGGAGGGCCAACTCTGGAAACACCATATATTTT.